This T cell receptor (beta chain) was sequenced in a study of cytomegalovirus exposure and HLA in healthy donors. The wider study: Genetic ancestry analysis placed about 84% of the roughly 400 donors that were genotyped in the Caucasian-associated cluster.

Broader study findings: Rare sequences made up most TCRs, while some public TCRs were found in many donors.

As to this clone: No antigen is known for it.

While unrecorded immune exposures were likely, the donors were nominally healthy when sampled. The V and J ends lost 0 bases and 7 bases, in that order; junction bases with no gene match: 7. The CDR3 covers 15 residues. Germline V gene sequence: CDR1 GTSNPN, CDR2 SVGIG (reference sequence). Vbeta (60) and Jbeta (13) primers were used in the PCR. As handled by the study authors: In a later analysis, around 10 million of approximately 81 million unique beta chains occurred in at least two donors. Clones were read by immunoSEQ multiplex PCR, and TCRdb kept only the in-frame ones, dropping some. That table gives V, J and clone size, and the DNA gave D and trimming. The sample has more than 85,000 clones; 75% to 85% are singletons.

Material for sequencing was PBMCs. The clonotype originates from a man aged 25-40 years in good health and CMV-seronegative. The chain links TRBV30 to TRBJ2-4, with 9 bases identical to TRBD2. CDR3 DNA: TGTGCCTGGAGTGTCGGTAGCGGGGGCCTTAACATTCAGTACTTC. It yields the protein CAWSVGSGGLNIQYF.